The source of this T cell receptor (beta chain) is a study of blood T cell repertoires in COVID-19. Whole-study context: COVID-19 samples from acute and convalescent phases originated in the United States, Italy and Spain.

Original data processing: Amplified reference gene primers provided the basis for estimating nucleated cell counts. Produced via immunoSEQ multiplex PCR; TCRdb's table is partial and in-frame only. The V and J calls and clone size were taken over from that table, and D and trimming were inferred from the DNA. The sample records about 91,000 clones, 85% to 90% being singletons. This receptor was taken from a woman aged 70-85 years with acute or convalescent COVID-19. The sequenced sample was peripheral blood.

In DNA, the CDR3 is TGCGCCAGCAGCCAAGTTTCCGGGACACGTAATGAAAAACTGTTTTTT. Translation gives CASSQVSGTRNEKLFF. The chain carries TRBV4-1 and TRBJ1-4; a weak D match, TRBD1 (6 bases). With 1 base removed from V and 4 bases from J, the gap between germline ends came to 13 bases. Germline V lookup: CDR1 MGHRA, CDR2 YSYEKL. The CDR3 loop spans 16 amino acids.